These 21 T cell receptor beta chains were sequenced from one sample in a study of blood T cell repertoires in COVID-19. Assay: immunoSEQ multiplex PCR; the TCRdb copy retains only in-frame clones and omits some. This table has 120,000 to 150,000 clones, around nine tenths appearing once. Sequencing was performed on peripheral blood. These receptors came from a human donor in a cohort sampled during active COVID-19.

The rearrangement uses TRBV5-6 and TRBJ1-1, with D possibly being TRBD1 (6 bases). Germline lookup yields CDR1 SGHDT and CDR2 YYEEEE. V lost 0 bases and J lost 8, with 11 bases in between. The CDR3 extends over 13 amino acids. The CDR3 DNA sequence: TGTGCCAGCAGCTTGGGATCCGGGACAGAAGCTTTCTTT. Translated: CASSLGSGTEAFF.

The V and J genes are TRBV2 and TRBJ2-3; 7 bases fit TRBD2. Per germline, CDR1 SNHLY and CDR2 FYNNEI. This CDR3 is 15 amino acids long. With 8 bases clipped from V and 0 bases from J, the junction kept 8 bases outside the gene matches. The DNA for the CDR3 is TGTGCCAGCGGGTCGGGACTACGTAGCACAGATACGCAGTATTTT. As protein: CASGSGLRSTDTQYF.

The genes are TRBV28 and TRBJ2-7, with TRBD1 matching over 11 bases. There are 14 residues in the CDR3. V shed 7 bases, J shed 3 bases, and the junction held 5 bases outside the gene matches. The germline V gene encodes CDR1 MDHEN and CDR2 SYDVKM. The CDR3 loop reads CASIRGTGGYEQYF. The CDR3 coding sequence is TGTGCCAGCATTCGGGGGACAGGGGGCTACGAGCAGTACTTC.

The chain uses TRBV28 and TRBJ1-1; D gene ambiguous. The CDR3 runs to 16 residues. In germline, CDR1 is MDHEN, CDR2 SYDVKM. Trimming removed 8 bases at V and 0 bases at J, with 19 bases between. CDR3 residues: CASLPRGGNMNTEAFF. Written as DNA, the CDR3 is TGTGCCAGCCTGCCACGGGGAGGAAACATGAACACTGAAGCTTTCTTT.

The DNA for the CDR3 is TGCGCCAGCAGCCCTAGGCCCGGGACTAGAGCTATGATGGTCCTCAATGAGCAGTTCTTC. Amino acids: CASSPRPGTRAMMVLNEQFF. The chain carries TRBV4-3 and TRBJ2-1; 8 bases agree with TRBD2. Trimming removed 4 bases from V and 6 bases from J; junction bases left unmatched: 23. Germline loops: CDR1 LGHNA, CDR2 YSLEER. The CDR3 is made up of 20 amino acids.

V usage is TRBV6-5 and J usage is TRBJ1-6; 8 bases align to TRBD1. The CDR3 covers 14 residues. V was pared by 2 bases and J by 8 bases, with 2 bases of the junction left unmatched. Per germline, CDR1 MNHEY and CDR2 SVGAGI. The CDR3 DNA is TGTGCCAGCAGTTACGGACAGGGTTATTCACCCCTCCACTTT. Encoded protein: CASSYGQGYSPLHF.

The gene calls are TRBV20-1 and TRBJ2-7; D is perhaps TRBD1 (5 bases). The CDR3 consists of 11 residues. The V gene's germline CDR1 is DFQATT and CDR2 SNEGSKA (reference sequence). The V and J ends lost 4 bases and 2 bases respectively, with 6 bases between them. The CDR3 nucleotides are TGCAGTGCTACGGACACCTACGAGCAGTACTTC. Its translation: CSATDTYEQYF.

The chain is built from TRBV7-3 and TRBJ2-7, with 9 positions matching TRBD1. From germline, CDR1 is SGHTA and CDR2 FQGTGA. The CDR3 sequence is 16 residues long. J gave up 5 bases and V 5 bases, and 13 bases lay outside the gene matches. For the CDR3, the DNA is TGTGCCAGCAGCACCACAGGGGGCGCTTTGATAAACGAGCAGTACTTC. Translating it yields CASSTTGGALINEQYF.

CDR3 nucleotide sequence: TGTGCCAGCAGCTTGGGGGGGACTAGCGGGAGTAAAGAGACCCAGTACTTC. Protein: CASSLGGTSGSKETQYF. This chain links TRBV5-4 with TRBJ2-5, with 14 bases that match TRBD2. CDR1 is SGHNT and CDR2 is YYREEE in the germline V gene (reference sequence). Losses at the gene ends were 0 bases for V and 3 bases for J; bases not matched to a gene: 4. This CDR3 is 17 amino acids long.

The chain employs TRBV18 and TRBJ1-5; the D gene is possibly TRBD1 (5 bases). Germline V gene sequence: CDR1 KGHSH, CDR2 LQKENI. V was shortened by 3 bases and J by 1 base, with 13 bases between the two germline ends. The CDR3 is 16 residues long. The CDR3: CASSPLGRESNQPQHF. CDR3 DNA sequence: TGTGCCAGCTCACCCCTGGGGCGGGAGAGCAATCAGCCCCAGCATTTT.

The genes are TRBV6-6 and TRBJ1-5; 9 bases line up with TRBD1. Germline V CDR1 and CDR2: MNHNY, SVGAGI (reference sequence). After removal of 5 bases from V and 3 bases from J, the junction contained 8 bases not matched to a gene. This CDR3 comprises 16 residues. The CDR3 is CASSTQDRGANQPQHF. In nucleotides, the CDR3 is TGTGCCAGCAGTACGCAGGACAGGGGTGCCAATCAGCCCCAGCATTTT.

This clone was recorded once. V and J are TRBV20-1 and TRBJ2-5, with D possibly being TRBD2 (6 bases). This CDR3 has 14 amino acids. CDR1 DFQATT and CDR2 SNEGSKA come from the germline V gene (reference sequence). V was shortened by 3 bases and J by 5 bases, with 16 bases between the two germline ends. CDR3 nucleotides: TGCAGTGCTAGTCCCCCAGCGGAGGGTGAGACCCAGTACTTC. As protein: CSASPPAEGETQYF.

The sample holds a few counts of this clone. V usage is TRBV11-3 and J usage is TRBJ2-7; perhaps TRBD2 as D (6 bases). The CDR3 totals 15 residues. Per the germline V gene, CDR1 is SGHNT and CDR2 is YENEEA. The V end was cut by 3 bases, the J end by 4 bases, with 16 bases between. The CDR3 region has the DNA TGTGCCAGCAGCTTGATCCGACTAGTAGGATACGAGCAGTACTTC. Residues: CASSLIRLVGYEQYF.

This sequence joins TRBV6-5 and TRBJ2-1; weak D call: TRBD2 (5 bases). The CDR3 consists of 14 residues. Trimming left V 9 bases short and J 0 bases short, with 12 bases between. CDR1 is MNHEY, CDR2 SVGAGI, per germline. The CDR3 here is CASASSSSYNEQFF. The DNA for the CDR3 is TGTGCCAGTGCTAGCTCAAGCTCCTACAATGAGCAGTTCTTC.

The V call is TRBV7-9, the J call TRBJ1-2; D is perhaps TRBD1 (5 bases). Germline V gene lookup returns CDR1 SEHNR and CDR2 FQNEAQ (reference sequence). CDR3 length: 16 residues. The V gene lost 0 bases and the J gene lost 4 bases, with 15 bases spanning the gap. This chain's CDR3 is CASSLAGVQGSYGYTF. The CDR3 nucleotides read TGTGCCAGCAGCTTAGCAGGGGTCCAGGGAAGCTATGGCTACACCTTC.

The rearrangement links TRBV7-6 to TRBJ2-3; 12 positions match TRBD1. CDR3 size: 16 residues. Trimming at V came to 6 bases and at J to 6 bases, leaving 10 bases not matched to a gene. CDR1 is SGHVS, CDR2 FNYEAQ, per germline. The CDR3 loop is CASRGFGTGGLDTQYF. CDR3 bases: TGTGCCAGCAGGGGGTTTGGGACAGGGGGCTTGGATACGCAGTATTTT. Supplemented by reference TRBV7-6 and TRBJ2-3, the full variable domain reads GAGVSQSPRYKVTKRGQDVALRCDPISGHVSLYWYRQALGQGPEFLTYFNYEAQQDKSGLPNDRFSAERPEGSISTLTIQRTEQRDSAMYRCASRGFGTGGLDTQYFGPGTRLTVL.

The V gene is TRBV5-1, the J gene TRBJ1-6; TRBD1 might be the D (6 bases). V dropped 3 bases and J dropped 6 bases, with 10 bases sitting between them. The CDR3 contains 14 residues. The germline V gene has CDR1 SGHRS and CDR2 YFSETQ. The CDR3 coding sequence is TGCGCCAGCAGCTGGGGACAACCTAATTCACCCCTCCACTTT. The encoded protein is CASSWGQPNSPLHF.

There are many counts of this clone. The chain links TRBV30 to TRBJ2-3; 8 positions match TRBD2. The ends lost 1 base at V and 3 bases at J; junction bases unmatched: 3. This CDR3 contains 14 residues. Germline values: CDR1 GTSNPN, CDR2 SVGIG (reference sequence). The CDR3 reads CAWSAGLATDTQYF. In DNA form, the CDR3 reads TGTGCCTGGAGTGCCGGACTAGCAACAGATACGCAGTATTTT.

The chain joins TRBV7-2 to TRBJ2-7, with TRBD1 matching over 10 bases. The CDR3 sequence is 14 residues long. Unmatched junction bases numbered 2, after V lost 2 bases and J lost 4 bases. The germline CDR1 and CDR2 sequences are SGHTA and FQGNSA. The CDR3 loop reads CASSLRTGGYEQYF. The CDR3 coding sequence is TGTGCCAGCAGCTTAAGGACAGGGGGATACGAGCAGTACTTC.

V is TRBV7-9 and J is TRBJ2-1; D is unresolved. Per germline, CDR1 SEHNR and CDR2 FQNEAQ (reference sequence). This CDR3 has 14 residues. V was shortened by 5 bases and J by 2 bases, with 10 bases between the two germline ends. CDR3 in amino acids: CASSPPHTYNEQFF. For the CDR3, the DNA is TGTGCCAGCAGCCCCCCCCACACCTACAATGAGCAGTTCTTC.

The CDR3 bases are TGTGCCAGCAGCCAAGATCAGGCAGGGGGCAGGAGGACCTTC. It encodes CASSQDQAGGRRTF. The chain is built from TRBV3-1 (or the pseudogene TRBV3-2) and TRBJ1-2; 8 bases align to TRBD1. Germline CDR1 reads LGHDT; CDR2 reads YNNKEL (reference sequence). This CDR3 is built from 14 residues. J lost 14 bases, V lost 0 bases, and 11 bases had no gene match.